This passage covers 16 T cell receptor beta chains from one sample sequenced in a study of T cells in localized non-small cell lung cancer. Profiling relied on immunoSEQ multiplex PCR, and the TCRdb table lists in-frame clones only, not all of them. Altogether roughly 1,500 clones are present, around 40% being singletons, with the ten largest covering roughly 23%. The source material was lung tumor tissue, sampled before any cancer treatment. The source is a woman aged 35-75 years with stage II squamous cell lung carcinoma.

Only a few counts were recorded for this clone. V gene TRBV19 combines with J gene TRBJ2-3; D call uncertain. Per germline, CDR1 LNHDA and CDR2 SQIVND (reference sequence). The CDR3 length is 13 residues. V was pared by 6 bases and J by 1 base, with 8 bases between. This CDR3 reads CASRESGTDTQYF. Here the CDR3 DNA reads TGTGCCAGTAGGGAGTCGGGCACAGATACGCAGTATTTT.

This clone was observed a handful of times. This chain connects TRBV7-5 to TRBJ1-2; the table names TRBD1, a call not compared with the DNA. TRBV7-5 is labeled a pseudogene. The CDR3 runs 14 residues. CDR3 DNA sequence: TGTGCCAGCAGCGTCAGGGGACGGTTCTATGGCTACACCTTC. This gives the protein CASSVRGRFYGYTF.

The chain has TRBV19 and TRBJ1-1; no definite D call. CDR1 is LNHDA, CDR2 SQIVND, per germline (reference sequence). This CDR3 has 13 residues. Trimming stripped 1 base from V and 4 bases from J, with 7 bases between. The DNA of the CDR3 is TGTGCCAGTAGTATAGGGGTGAGCACTGAAGCTTTCTTT. This sequence encodes CASSIGVSTEAFF.

V is TRBV30 and J is TRBJ1-2, with TRBD1 matching 9 bases. The CDR3 spans 13 residues. V dropped 8 bases and J dropped 4; count of bases not matched to a gene: 8. The germline CDR1 and CDR2 sequences are GTSNPN and SVGIG (reference sequence). In nucleotides, the CDR3 is TGTGCCCGGTCGGGACAGGGAATCTATGGCTACACCTTC. This codes for CARSGQGIYGYTF.

In this sample, this clone is medium-sized. The V call is TRBV9, the J call TRBJ1-4; D unclear. CDR3 length: 13 residues. Trimming took 7 bases from V and 4 from J, leaving 11 bases between them. Germline values: CDR1 SGDLS, CDR2 YYNGEE. CDR3 sequence reads: CASLEGGNEKLFF. The CDR3 DNA reads as TGTGCCAGCCTGGAGGGTGGTAATGAAAAACTGTTTTTT.

This chain links TRBV6-7 with TRBJ2-3; D is unclear. TRBV6-7 qualifies as an ORF whose function is uncertain. The CDR3 loop spans 14 amino acids. V lost 0 bases, J lost 2 bases, and 6 bases lay in between. The CDR3 loop is CASSYSGHTDTQYF. The CDR3 DNA is TGTGCCAGCAGTTACTCGGGCCACACAGATACGCAGTATTTT.

This clone was counted a few times. This rearrangement joins TRBV30 to TRBJ2-7, with D possibly TRBD2 on 5 matching bases. The germline V gene has CDR1 GTSNPN and CDR2 SVGIG (reference sequence). Trimming took 3 bases from V and 7 from J, leaving 16 bases between them. This CDR3 spans 13 amino acids. CDR3 nucleotides: TGTGCCTGGAGGAATCGGGGTGGCGCAGAGCAGTACTTC. This gives the protein CAWRNRGGAEQYF.

This clone has a single count. The chain recombines TRBV5-1 with TRBJ2-1; 10 bases are shared with TRBD2. The germline V gene has CDR1 SGHRS and CDR2 YFSETQ. The J segment lost 5 bases and the V segment lost 5 bases, leaving 4 bases of the junction unmatched. CDR3 length equals 14 residues. The CDR3 coding sequence is TGCGCCAGCAGGACTAGCGGGCCCAACAATGAGCAGTTCTTC. Translation gives CASRTSGPNNEQFF. Complete variable domain (other parts from reference TRBV5-1 and TRBJ2-1): KAGVTQTPRYLIKTRGQQVTLSCSPISGHRSVSWYQQTPGQGLQFLFEYFSETQRNKGNFPGRFSGRQFSNSRSEMNVSTLELGDSALYLCASRTSGPNNEQFFGPGTRLTVL.

This rearrangement joins TRBV30 to TRBJ1-2; no clear D. This CDR3 comprises 11 residues. The V and J ends lost 7 bases and 2 bases respectively, with 8 bases between them. Germline CDR1 reads GTSNPN; CDR2 reads SVGIG (reference sequence). CDR3 region: CASGLNYGYTF. Here the CDR3 DNA reads TGTGCCTCGGGCTTAAACTATGGCTACACCTTC.

The chain links TRBV6-7 to TRBJ2-6; TRBD1 is a possible D gene (6 bases). TRBV6-7 falls under the ORF class, with uncertain function. The V gene lost 7 bases and the J gene lost 2 bases, with 15 bases spanning the gap. The CDR3 spans 16 residues. This chain's CDR3 is CASTPATGTGANVLTF. As DNA, the CDR3 is TGTGCCAGCACCCCCGCTACAGGGACTGGGGCCAACGTCCTGACTTTC.

This clone was detected a few times. The chain couples TRBV19 to TRBJ2-6; a weak D match, TRBD1 (5 bases). CDR3 size: 19 residues. The V gene's germline CDR1 is LNHDA and CDR2 SQIVND (reference sequence). Trimming cost V 1 base and J 1 base, with 17 bases left between them. The CDR3 loop reads CASSIVKGSLTSGANVLTF. The CDR3 DNA reads TGTGCCAGTAGTATAGTCAAGGGGTCCCTTACTTCTGGGGCCAACGTCCTGACTTTC.

A word on this clone: Germline and junction disagree at one end, which may indicate a read error. V and J are TRBV10-3 and TRBJ1-5; D remains unclear. Germline CDR1 is ENHRY and CDR2 is SYGVKD. The CDR3 runs to 17 residues. The CDR3 reads CASGPLPGSDSNQSQHF. The DNA for the CDR3 is TGTGCCAGCGGGCCCCTCCCCGGGTCGGATAGCAATCAGTCCCAGCATTTT.

This clone is medium-sized (0.01 to 0.1%) by share. Written as DNA, the CDR3 is TGTGCCAGCAGCTTAGTACAAGCGAATGAAGCTTTCTTT. It is translated as CASSLVQANEAFF. J is TRBJ1-1 and V is TRBV7-1; no clear D. TRBV7-1 is sorted into the ORF group, with uncertain function. This CDR3 spans 13 amino acids. Trimming took off 4 bases at V and 7 bases at J, with 13 bases between the two ends.

The J gene is TRBJ2-1, the V gene TRBV6-8, with TRBD1 identical over 10 bases. The germline gives CDR1 MNHGY, CDR2 SAAAGT. CDR3 size: 16 residues. The trim removed 6 bases at V and 3 bases at J, leaving 8 bases unmatched. The CDR3 loop is CASRRQGAANYNEQFF. The DNA for the CDR3 is TGTGCCAGCAGACGACAGGGGGCGGCGAACTACAATGAGCAGTTCTTC.

This clone showed up just a few times. This chain uses TRBV10-2 with TRBJ1-1; D remains unclear. The length of the CDR3 is 12 residues. In germline, CDR1 is WSHSY, CDR2 SAAADI. The V end lost 0 bases, the J end lost 11 bases, and 10 bases lay between the germline ends. CDR3 loop: CASSESEVFAFF. CDR3 in DNA: TGCGCCAGCAGTGAGTCCGAGGTGTTTGCTTTCTTT.

The J gene is TRBJ2-4, the V gene TRBV28, with 8 bases that match TRBD2. The CDR3 extends over 15 amino acids. CDR1 and CDR2 from the germline V gene are MDHEN and SYDVKM. J was trimmed by 1 base and V by 6 bases; bases with no gene match: 5. The CDR3 here is CASSTQREAKNIQYF. The CDR3 bases are TGTGCCAGCAGCACCCAGCGGGAGGCCAAAAACATTCAGTACTTC.